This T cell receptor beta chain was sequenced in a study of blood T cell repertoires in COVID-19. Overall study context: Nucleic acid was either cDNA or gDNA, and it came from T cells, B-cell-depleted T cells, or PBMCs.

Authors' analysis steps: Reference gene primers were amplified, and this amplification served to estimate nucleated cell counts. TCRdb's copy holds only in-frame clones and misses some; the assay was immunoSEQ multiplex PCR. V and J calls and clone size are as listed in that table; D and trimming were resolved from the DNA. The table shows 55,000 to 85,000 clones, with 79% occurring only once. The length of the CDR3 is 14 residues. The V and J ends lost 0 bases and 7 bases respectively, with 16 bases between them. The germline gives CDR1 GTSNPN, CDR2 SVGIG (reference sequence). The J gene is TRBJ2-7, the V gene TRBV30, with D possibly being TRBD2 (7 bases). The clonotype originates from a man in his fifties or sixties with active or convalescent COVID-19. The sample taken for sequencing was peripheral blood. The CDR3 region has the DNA TGTGCCTGGAGTGTATGGGGGGGCTCCGGGGAGCAGTACTTC. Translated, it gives CAWSVWGGSGEQYF.